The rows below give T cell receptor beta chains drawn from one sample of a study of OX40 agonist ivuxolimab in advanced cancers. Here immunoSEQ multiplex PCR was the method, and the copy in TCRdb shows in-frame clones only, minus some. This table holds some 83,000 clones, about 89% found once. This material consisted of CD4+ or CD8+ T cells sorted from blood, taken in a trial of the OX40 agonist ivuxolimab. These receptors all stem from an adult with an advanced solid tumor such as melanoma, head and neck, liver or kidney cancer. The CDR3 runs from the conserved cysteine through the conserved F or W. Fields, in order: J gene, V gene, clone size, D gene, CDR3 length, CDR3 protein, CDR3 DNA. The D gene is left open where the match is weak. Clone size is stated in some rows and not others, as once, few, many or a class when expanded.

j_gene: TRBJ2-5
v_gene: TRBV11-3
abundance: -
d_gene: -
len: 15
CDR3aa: CASSLNGRREETQYF
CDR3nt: TGTGCCAGCAGCTTAAATGGGCGGAGGGAAGAGACCCAGTACTTC

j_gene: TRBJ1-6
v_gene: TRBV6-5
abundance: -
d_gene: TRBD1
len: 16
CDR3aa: CASSYGDSPSNSPLHF
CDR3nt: TGTGCCAGCAGTTACGGGGACAGCCCTAGTAACTCACCCCTCCACTTT

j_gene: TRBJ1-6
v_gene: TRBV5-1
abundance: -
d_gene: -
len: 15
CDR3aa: CASSLEQGRDSPLHF
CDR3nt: TGCGCCAGCAGCTTGGAGCAGGGTCGGGATTCACCCCTCCACTTT

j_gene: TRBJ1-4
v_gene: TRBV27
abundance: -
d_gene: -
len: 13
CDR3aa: CASSRASNEKLFF
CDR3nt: TGTGCCAGCAGTCGCGCCTCGAATGAAAAACTGTTTTTT

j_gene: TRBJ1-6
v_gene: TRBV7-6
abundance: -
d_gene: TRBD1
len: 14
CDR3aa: CASSLAYGDRPLHF
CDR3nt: TGTGCCAGCAGCTTAGCGTATGGGGACAGGCCCCTCCACTTT

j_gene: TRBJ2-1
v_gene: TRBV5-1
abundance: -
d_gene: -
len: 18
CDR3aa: CASSSTLTRQVHDSEQFF
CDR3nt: TGCGCCAGCAGCTCTACACTCACTAGACAGGTTCATGACAGTGAGCAGTTCTTC

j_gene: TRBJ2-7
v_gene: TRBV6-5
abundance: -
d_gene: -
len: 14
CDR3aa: CASSYSGQTYEQYF
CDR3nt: TGTGCCAGCAGTTACTCGGGACAAACCTACGAGCAGTACTTC

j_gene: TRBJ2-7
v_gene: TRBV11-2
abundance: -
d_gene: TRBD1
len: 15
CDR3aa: CASSFDRGYSYEQYF
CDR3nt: TGTGCCAGCAGCTTCGACAGGGGCTACAGCTACGAGCAGTACTTC

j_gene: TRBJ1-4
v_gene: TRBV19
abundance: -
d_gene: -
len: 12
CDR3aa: CASSVNDEKLFF
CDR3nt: TGTGCCAGTAGCGTCAACGATGAAAAACTGTTTTTT

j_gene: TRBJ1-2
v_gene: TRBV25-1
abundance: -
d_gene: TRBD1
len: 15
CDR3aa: CASSEDRGTSYGYTF
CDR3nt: TGTGCCAGCAGTGAAGACAGGGGAACTTCCTATGGCTACACCTTC

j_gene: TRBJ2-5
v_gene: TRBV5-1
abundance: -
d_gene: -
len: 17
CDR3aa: CASSLAGGHGAQETQYF
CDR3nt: TGCGCCAGCAGCTTGGCAGGCGGTCACGGAGCCCAAGAGACCCAGTACTTC

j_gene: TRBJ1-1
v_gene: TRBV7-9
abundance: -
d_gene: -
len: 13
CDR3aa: CASSSLEGRGAFF
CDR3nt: TGTGCCAGCAGCTCGCTAGAGGGGCGCGGAGCTTTCTTT

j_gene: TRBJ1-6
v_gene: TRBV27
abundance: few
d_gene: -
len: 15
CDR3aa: CASSLWGTYNSPLHF
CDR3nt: TGTGCCAGCAGTTTATGGGGGACCTATAATTCACCCCTCCACTTT

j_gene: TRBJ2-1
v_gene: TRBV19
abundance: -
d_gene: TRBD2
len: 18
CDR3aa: CASRGQAQAGFSYNEQFF
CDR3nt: TGTGCCAGTAGGGGGCAGGCTCAAGCGGGGTTCTCCTACAATGAGCAGTTCTTC

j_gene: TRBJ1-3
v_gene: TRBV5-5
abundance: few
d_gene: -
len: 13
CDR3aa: CASSLGPGNTIYF
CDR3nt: TGTGCCAGCAGCTTAGGCCCGGGAAACACCATATATTTT

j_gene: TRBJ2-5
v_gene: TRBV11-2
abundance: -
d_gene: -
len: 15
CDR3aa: CASSLGPSAQETQYF
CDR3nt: TGTGCCAGCAGCTTAGGCCCCAGCGCCCAAGAGACCCAGTACTTC

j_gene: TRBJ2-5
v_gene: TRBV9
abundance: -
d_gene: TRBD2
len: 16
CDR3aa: CASSVMAGGNQETQYF
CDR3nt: TGTGCCAGCAGCGTAATGGCGGGGGGGAACCAAGAGACCCAGTACTTC

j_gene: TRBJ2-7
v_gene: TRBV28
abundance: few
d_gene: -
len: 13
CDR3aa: CASRRNREYEQYF
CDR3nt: TGTGCCAGCAGACGAAACAGGGAGTACGAGCAGTACTTC

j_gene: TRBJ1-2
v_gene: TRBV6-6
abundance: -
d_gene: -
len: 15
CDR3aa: CASARQAPANYGYTF
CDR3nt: TGTGCCAGCGCGCGACAGGCCCCAGCTAACTATGGCTACACCTTC

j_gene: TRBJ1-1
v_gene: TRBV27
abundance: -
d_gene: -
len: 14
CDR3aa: CASSFSSPNTEAFF
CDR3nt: TGTGCCAGCAGTTTTTCCTCCCCGAACACTGAAGCTTTCTTT

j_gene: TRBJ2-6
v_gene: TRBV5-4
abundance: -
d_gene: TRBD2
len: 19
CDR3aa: CASSRGLAGPHSGANVLTF
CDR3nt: TGTGCCAGCAGCAGGGGACTAGCGGGTCCACATTCTGGGGCCAACGTCCTGACTTTC

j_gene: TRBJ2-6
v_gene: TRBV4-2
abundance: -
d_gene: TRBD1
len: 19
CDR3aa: CASSPRTGVPFSGANVLTF
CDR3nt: TGTGCCAGCAGCCCTCGGACAGGCGTTCCTTTCTCTGGGGCCAACGTCCTGACTTTC

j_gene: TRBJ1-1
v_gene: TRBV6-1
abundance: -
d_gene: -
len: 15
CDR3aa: CASMPPGHLNTEAFF
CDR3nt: TGTGCCAGCATGCCTCCGGGACACCTGAACACTGAAGCTTTCTTT

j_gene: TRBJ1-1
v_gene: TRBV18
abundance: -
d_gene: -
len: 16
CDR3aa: CASSLSLGTRNTEAFF
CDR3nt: TGTGCCAGCTCACTGTCCTTAGGGACACGGAACACTGAAGCTTTCTTT

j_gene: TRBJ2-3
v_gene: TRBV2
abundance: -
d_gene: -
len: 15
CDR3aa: CASKEGTQSGDTQYF
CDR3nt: TGTGCCAGCAAGGAGGGGACCCAAAGTGGGGATACGCAGTATTTT

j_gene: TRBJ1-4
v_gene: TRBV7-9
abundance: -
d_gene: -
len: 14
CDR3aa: CASSPREINEKLFF
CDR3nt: TGTGCCAGCAGCCCCAGGGAGATTAATGAAAAACTGTTTTTT

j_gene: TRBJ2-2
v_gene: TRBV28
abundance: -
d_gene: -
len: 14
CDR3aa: CASSLSQGPGELFF
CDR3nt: TGTGCCAGCAGTTTATCTCAGGGGCCCGGGGAGCTGTTTTTT

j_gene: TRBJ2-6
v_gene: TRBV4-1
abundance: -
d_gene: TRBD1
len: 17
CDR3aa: CASSHGTGNSGANVLTF
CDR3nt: TGCGCCAGCAGCCATGGGACAGGGAACTCTGGGGCCAACGTCCTGACTTTC

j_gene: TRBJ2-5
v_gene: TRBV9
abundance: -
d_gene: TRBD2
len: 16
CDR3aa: CASSPTSGGYQETQYF
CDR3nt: TGTGCCAGCAGCCCGACGTCCGGGGGGTACCAAGAGACCCAGTACTTC

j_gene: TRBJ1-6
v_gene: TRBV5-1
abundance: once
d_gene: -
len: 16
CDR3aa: CASSLDGRARNSPLHF
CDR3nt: TGCGCCAGCAGCTTGGACGGCAGGGCACGCAATTCACCCCTCCACTTT

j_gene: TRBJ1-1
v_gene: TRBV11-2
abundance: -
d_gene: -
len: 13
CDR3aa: CASMRTANTEAFF
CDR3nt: TGTGCCAGCATGAGAACCGCGAACACTGAAGCTTTCTTT

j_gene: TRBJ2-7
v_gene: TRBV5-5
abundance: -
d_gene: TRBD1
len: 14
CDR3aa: CASSKQGAVNEQYF
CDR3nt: TGTGCCAGCAGTAAACAGGGGGCTGTGAACGAGCAGTACTTC

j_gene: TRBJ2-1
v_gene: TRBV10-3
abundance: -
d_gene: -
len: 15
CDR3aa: CAISESGRNGNEQFF
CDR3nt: TGTGCCATCAGTGAGTCAGGGCGAAATGGGAATGAGCAGTTCTTC

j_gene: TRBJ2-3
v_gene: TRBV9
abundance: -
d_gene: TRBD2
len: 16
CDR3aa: CASSLSGGRYTDTQYF
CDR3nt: TGTGCCAGCAGTCTTAGCGGGGGGCGGTACACAGATACGCAGTATTTT

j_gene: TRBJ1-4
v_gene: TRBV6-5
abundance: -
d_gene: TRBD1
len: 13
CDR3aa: CASSQTGQEKLFF
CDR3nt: TGTGCCAGCAGTCAAACGGGACAGGAAAAACTGTTTTTT

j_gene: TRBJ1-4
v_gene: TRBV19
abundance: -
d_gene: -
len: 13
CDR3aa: CASSIARREKLFF
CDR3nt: TGTGCCAGTAGTATAGCTCGGAGGGAGAAACTGTTTTTT

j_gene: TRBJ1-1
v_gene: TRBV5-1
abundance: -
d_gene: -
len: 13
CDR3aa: CASSVDSNTEAFF
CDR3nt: TGCGCCAGCAGCGTGGACAGCAACACTGAAGCTTTCTTT

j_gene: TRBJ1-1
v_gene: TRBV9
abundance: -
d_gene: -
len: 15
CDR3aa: CASSLSGHWNTEAFF
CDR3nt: TGTGCCAGCAGCCTATCTGGGCATTGGAACACTGAAGCTTTCTTT

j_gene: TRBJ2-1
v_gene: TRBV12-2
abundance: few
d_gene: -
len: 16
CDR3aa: CASRSRLAGDIDEQFF
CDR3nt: TGTGCAAGTCGCTCCCGACTAGCGGGGGATATAGATGAGCAGTTCTTC

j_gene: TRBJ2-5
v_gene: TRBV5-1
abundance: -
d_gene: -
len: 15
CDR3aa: CASSLGAGTTETQYF
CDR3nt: TGCGCCAGCAGCTTAGGGGCAGGGACAACGGAGACCCAGTACTTC

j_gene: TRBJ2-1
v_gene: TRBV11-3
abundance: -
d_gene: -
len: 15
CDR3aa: CASSQGLVAGDEQFF
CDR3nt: TGTGCCAGCAGCCAGGGGCTGGTTGCGGGTGATGAGCAGTTCTTC

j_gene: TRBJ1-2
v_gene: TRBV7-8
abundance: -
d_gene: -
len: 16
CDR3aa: CASSSPRGGINYGYTF
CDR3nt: TGTGCCAGCAGCTCCCCGAGGGGGGGCATTAACTATGGCTACACCTTC

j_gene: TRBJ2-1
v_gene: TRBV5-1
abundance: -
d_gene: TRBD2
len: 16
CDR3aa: CASSQLAGMGNNEQFF
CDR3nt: TGCGCCAGCAGTCAGCTAGCGGGGATGGGTAACAATGAGCAGTTCTTC

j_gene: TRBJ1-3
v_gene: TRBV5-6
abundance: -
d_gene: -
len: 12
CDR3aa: CASSFGGNTIYF
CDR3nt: TGTGCCAGCAGCTTTGGAGGAAACACCATATATTTT

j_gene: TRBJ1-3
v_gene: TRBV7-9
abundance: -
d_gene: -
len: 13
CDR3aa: CASSSSYGNTIYF
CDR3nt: TGTGCCAGCAGCTCCTCTTACGGAAACACCATATATTTT

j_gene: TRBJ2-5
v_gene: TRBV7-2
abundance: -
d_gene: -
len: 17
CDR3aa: CASSLGLRARRGETQYF
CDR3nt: TGTGCCAGCAGCTTAGGGCTCCGGGCTCGGAGGGGGGAGACCCAGTACTTC

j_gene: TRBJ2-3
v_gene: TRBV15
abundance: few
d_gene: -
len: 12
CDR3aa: CATSRDGNTQYF
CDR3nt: TGTGCCACCAGCAGAGATGGGAATACGCAGTATTTT

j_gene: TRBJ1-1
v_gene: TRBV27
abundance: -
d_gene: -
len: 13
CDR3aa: CASRAARGTEAFF
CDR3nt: TGTGCCAGCAGGGCAGCGCGGGGCACTGAAGCTTTCTTT